This T cell receptor (beta chain) came from a study of T cell repertoires in cytomegalovirus infection. One entry per CDR3 protein, called by TCRdb with MiXCR from the reads. The sample contains around 210,000 distinct CDR3 sequences, approximately 6.7% of which appear only once. This clonotype occurred many times. The receptor comes from a human donor in good health (CMV status not recorded). Some clones in this sample may be carry-over from other donors' samples. The source material was PBMCs.

The CDR3 sequence: CASSTDRSLAGELFF. In DNA form, the CDR3 reads TGTGCCAGCAGCACCGACAGGAGCTTAGCCGGGGAGCTGTTTTTT. The chain uses TRBV6-5 and TRBJ2-2; possibly TRBD1 for D (6 bases). The CDR3 covers 15 residues. Germline-derived CDR1 and CDR2 are MNHEY and SVGAGI. Trimming stripped 6 bases from V and 6 bases from J, with 17 bases between.